The 18 T cell receptor beta chains given below trace back to one sample, sequenced in a study of PD-L1 blockade in urothelial cancer. Some clones are missing from TCRdb's copy, which holds only in-frame ones; the method was immunoSEQ multiplex PCR. Among approximately 70,000 clones listed, 85% to 90% were seen once. Source: PBMCs, taken around atezolizumab (anti-PD-L1) treatment. The source of these receptors is a man aged 60-69 years with urothelial cancer.

The chain combines TRBV7-8 with TRBJ1-1; D is possibly TRBD1 (6 bases). Trimming shortened V by 4 bases and J by 6 bases, and 12 bases separated the two germline ends. Germline CDR1 SGHVS, CDR2 FQNEAQ. This CDR3 spans 13 amino acids. The CDR3 nucleotides are TGTGCCAGCAGCTCAAACAGGGCGTCTGAAGCTTTCTTT. Translation gives CASSSNRASEAFF.

This rearrangement joins TRBV5-4 to TRBJ1-5; TRBD1 aligns across 8 bases. The germline V gene encodes CDR1 SGHNT and CDR2 YYREEE (reference sequence). V lost 8 bases and J lost 4; bases outside the gene matches: 11. The CDR3 sequence is 15 residues long. The CDR3 protein is CARGQGRFSNQPQHF. The CDR3 DNA is TGTGCCAGAGGACAGGGCCGATTCTCTAATCAGCCCCAGCATTTT.

The V call is TRBV7-2, the J call TRBJ1-1, with a weak D call TRBD1 (5 bases). This CDR3 contains 15 residues. Germline V gene lookup returns CDR1 SGHTA and CDR2 FQGNSA. Trimming left V 3 bases short and J 4 bases short, with 15 bases between. This chain's CDR3 is CASSFMTRGGTEAFF. As DNA, the CDR3 is TGTGCCAGCAGCTTCATGACGCGGGGCGGCACTGAAGCTTTCTTT.

The chain uses TRBV30 and TRBJ2-7; 9 bases map to TRBD1. CDR3 length equals 14 residues. The germline V gene has CDR1 GTSNPN and CDR2 SVGIG (reference sequence). V was pared by 5 bases and J by 7 bases, with 12 bases of the junction left unmatched. The CDR3, as DNA: TGTGCCTGGGGTGACAGGGGGAGGGTGTGGGAGCAGTACTTC. Translated: CAWGDRGRVWEQYF.

The V gene is TRBV6-1, the J gene TRBJ2-3, with 9 bases aligning to TRBD2. Germline assignment: CDR1 MNHNS and CDR2 SASEGT. V shed 2 bases and J 6 bases; nucleotides not matched to a gene: 18. The CDR3 has 19 amino acids. The CDR3 DNA follows: TGTGCCAGCAGTGAAACCCTTACAGCGGGAGGAGTCCACTCTGATACGCAGTATTTT. It encodes CASSETLTAGGVHSDTQYF.

The J gene is TRBJ1-2, the V gene TRBV5-4; D perhaps matches TRBD1 (5 bases). Germline V gene sequence: CDR1 SGHNT, CDR2 YYREEE (reference sequence). The CDR3 is 14 amino acids. V lost 2 bases to trimming and J lost 7 bases, with 15 bases between them. DNA of the CDR3: TGTGCCAGCAGCTTCATCGGCAGGGATGGTGGCTACACCTTC. This gives the protein CASSFIGRDGGYTF. Drawing the rest from reference TRBV5-4 and TRBJ1-2, the complete variable domain is ETGVTQSPTHLIKTRGQQVTLRCSSQSGHNTVSWYQQALGQGPQFIFQYYREEENGRGNFPPRFSGLQFPNYSSELNVNALELDDSALYLCASSFIGRDGGYTFGSGTRLTVV.

This clone has just one count. V is TRBV5-6 and J is TRBJ1-3; no reliable D call. V was clipped by 0 bases and J by 2 bases, with 12 bases between them. The germline gives CDR1 SGHDT, CDR2 YYEEEE. There are 16 residues in the CDR3. The CDR3 here is CASSLVSAGTGNTIYF. CDR3 nucleotide sequence: TGTGCCAGCAGCTTGGTTTCAGCGGGGACTGGAAACACCATATATTTT.

The chain employs TRBV27 and TRBJ1-6; 9 bases are shared with TRBD1. Germline V gene lookup returns CDR1 MNHEY and CDR2 SMNVEV (reference sequence). The ends lost 6 bases at V and 9 bases at J; junction bases unmatched: 6. CDR3 length: 14 residues. The CDR3 region is CASSLTGGTSPLHF. The CDR3 DNA is TGTGCCAGCAGCCTCACAGGGGGCACTTCACCCCTCCACTTT.

This clone appeared a single time. The V gene is TRBV30, the J gene TRBJ2-1; 7 bases are shared with TRBD2. V shed 0 bases, J shed 6 bases, and the junction held 5 bases outside the gene matches. This CDR3 spans 14 amino acids. Germline assignment: CDR1 GTSNPN and CDR2 SVGIG (reference sequence). CDR3 in amino acids: CAWSVLGGGNEQFF. Here the CDR3 DNA reads TGTGCCTGGAGTGTACTTGGGGGGGGCAATGAGCAGTTCTTC.

This clone has ten or more counts. The chain uses TRBV19 and TRBJ1-5, with D unclear. From germline, CDR1 is LNHDA and CDR2 SQIVND (reference sequence). V was cut by 4 bases and J by 0 bases, with 16 bases left in between. The length of the CDR3 is 17 residues. CDR3 sequence reads: CASSTGAGSYSNQPQHF. The CDR3 bases are TGTGCCAGTAGTACAGGAGCGGGGAGTTATAGCAATCAGCCCCAGCATTTT.

This clone occurred once. The chain is built from TRBV5-1 and TRBJ1-1; a weak D match, TRBD1 (6 bases). The CDR3 spans 13 residues. Between the trimmed V and J ends, which lost 4 bases and 2 bases, there was a span of 9 bases. In germline, CDR1 is SGHRS, CDR2 YFSETQ. The CDR3 DNA reads as TGCGCCAGCAGCCCGGACAGTAACACTGAAGCTTTCTTT. As protein: CASSPDSNTEAFF.

This clone has just one count. The chain uses TRBV7-9 and TRBJ1-3; TRBD1 aligns across 7 bases. Germline CDR1 reads SEHNR; CDR2 reads FQNEAQ (reference sequence). Trimming at V came to 5 bases and at J to 4 bases, leaving 5 bases not matched to a gene. The CDR3 loop spans 14 amino acids. For the CDR3, the DNA is TGTGCCAGCAGCCGAACGGGACAGGGAAACACCATATATTTT. Its translation: CASSRTGQGNTIYF.

V and J are TRBV10-1 and TRBJ2-7; 12 bases match TRBD1. The CDR3 runs 14 residues. J was trimmed by 2 bases and V by 5 bases; bases with no gene match: 1. Per germline, CDR1 WNHNN and CDR2 SYGVQD (reference sequence). Written as DNA, the CDR3 is TGCGCCAGCAGTCGGGACAGGGGGCCCTACGAGCAGTACTTC. This encodes CASSRDRGPYEQYF.

For the CDR3, the DNA is TGTGCCATCAGACTCGGACAGGATCGGACCTACGAGCAGTACTTC. This encodes CAIRLGQDRTYEQYF. This chain connects TRBV10-3 to TRBJ2-7; TRBD1 agrees at 7 bases. The CDR3 has 15 residues. Germline loops: CDR1 ENHRY, CDR2 SYGVKD. The V segment lost 6 bases and the J segment 2 bases; nucleotides outside the gene matches: 10.

This sequence joins TRBV5-4 and TRBJ2-5; 10 bases agree with TRBD1. With 5 bases clipped from V and 5 bases from J, the junction kept 6 bases outside the gene matches. Germline CDR1 SGHNT, CDR2 YYREEE (reference sequence). The CDR3 is 14 amino acids. In DNA, the CDR3 is TGTGCCAGCAGTTATAGGGACAGGGGCGAGACCCAGTACTTC. As protein: CASSYRDRGETQYF.

J is TRBJ2-3 and V is TRBV5-1; TRBD2 matches 10 bases. J was trimmed by 1 base and V by 0 bases; bases with no gene match: 5. The CDR3 totals 17 residues. Germline V CDR1 and CDR2: SGHRS, YFSETQ. CDR3 amino acids: CASSLGGSGGRTDTQYF. The CDR3 DNA reads as TGCGCCAGCAGCTTGGGTGGTAGCGGGGGGCGCACAGATACGCAGTATTTT.

The chain links TRBV27 to TRBJ1-2; TRBD1 matches at 8 bases. V trimming: 6 bases; J trimming: 0 bases; junction bases outside the gene matches: 6. The CDR3 loop spans 15 amino acids. CDR1 and CDR2 (germline): MNHEY, SMNVEV (reference sequence). The CDR3 DNA is TGTGCCAGCAGAAACGGACAGGGAGCTAACTATGGCTACACCTTC. Residues: CASRNGQGANYGYTF.

This rearrangement joins TRBV9 to TRBJ1-1; TRBD1 matches at 9 bases. This CDR3 region has 15 residues. With V trimmed by 3 bases and J by 4 bases, 7 bases remained unmatched. CDR1 SGDLS and CDR2 YYNGEE come from the germline V gene. CDR3 bases: TGTGCCAGCAGCGGGGGGGACAGGGATGTCACTGAAGCTTTCTTT. This sequence encodes CASSGGDRDVTEAFF.